The rows below give T cell receptor beta chains drawn from one sample of a study of OX40 agonist ivuxolimab in advanced cancers. Data came from immunoSEQ multiplex PCR; TCRdb stores just in-frame clones and leaves some out. The sample lists 20,000 to 30,000 clones, about 86% occurring once. The sequencing here drew on CD4+ or CD8+ T cells sorted from blood, taken in a trial of the OX40 agonist ivuxolimab. These receptors were taken from an adult with an advanced solid tumor such as melanoma, head and neck, liver or kidney cancer. Both conserved end residues are part of each CDR3. A D gene is named only where the DNA matches it firmly. Clone size is stated in some rows and not others, as once, few, many or a class when expanded.

>TRBJ2-7|once|TRBV9|TRBD2
CASSVGTSGTDEQYF
TGTGCCAGCAGCGTAGGGACTAGCGGGACCGACGAGCAGTACTTC
>TRBJ2-1|NA|TRBV19|TRBD2
CASSIDLGLAGRNEQFF
TGTGCCAGTAGTATAGATCTGGGACTAGCGGGAAGAAATGAGCAGTTCTTC
>TRBJ2-7|NA|TRBV7-8|TRBD2
CASSFGTTSSYEQYF
TGTGCCAGCAGCTTCGGGACTACAAGCTCCTACGAGCAGTACTTC
>TRBJ2-2|NA|TRBV29-1|NA
CSVAQKFDTGELFF
TGCAGCGTTGCCCAGAAGTTTGACACCGGGGAGCTGTTTTTT
>TRBJ2-2|once|TRBV15|TRBD1
CATRTTGFTGELFF
TGTGCCACCAGGACGACAGGGTTCACCGGGGAGCTGTTTTTT
>TRBJ2-3|NA|TRBV5-3|TRBD1
CARSSGQGTDTQYF
TGTGCCAGAAGCTCTGGACAGGGAACAGATACGCAGTATTTT
>TRBJ1-5|NA|TRBV4-1|NA
CASSQMGNQPQHF
TGCGCCAGCAGCCAAATGGGGAATCAGCCCCAGCATTTT
>TRBJ2-5|NA|TRBV18|NA
CASSPPAETQYF
TGTGCCAGCTCACCACCTGCGGAGACCCAGTACTTC
>TRBJ2-1|NA|TRBV30|NA
CAWSTGDYNEQFF
TGTGCCTGGAGTACCGGGGATTACAATGAGCAGTTCTTC
>TRBJ2-1|NA|TRBV5-4|NA
CASRVKSSRGNEQFF
TGTGCCAGCAGAGTGAAGTCTAGTAGAGGCAATGAGCAGTTCTTC
>TRBJ1-5|NA|TRBV16|TRBD1
CASSPTGVDQPQHF
TGTGCCAGCAGCCCGACAGGGGTAGATCAGCCCCAGCATTTT
>TRBJ2-7|NA|TRBV6-5|NA
CASSWGRDFSYEQYF
TGTGCCAGCAGTTGGGGCCGGGACTTCTCCTACGAGCAGTACTTC
>TRBJ1-1|few|TRBV9|NA
CASSSGTNEAFF
TGTGCCAGCAGCTCCGGGACAAACGAAGCTTTCTTT
>TRBJ2-1|NA|TRBV9|NA
CASSVRGGRANEQFF
TGTGCCAGCAGCGTTCGAGGGGGGCGAGCTAATGAGCAGTTCTTC
>TRBJ2-7|NA|TRBV2|TRBD1
CASPPWDSPSYEQYF
TGTGCCAGCCCCCCCTGGGACAGCCCCTCCTACGAGCAGTACTTC
>TRBJ2-7|NA|TRBV7-9|TRBD1
CASSNPGQGLYEQYF
TGTGCCAGCAGTAATCCGGGACAGGGGCTCTACGAGCAGTACTTC
>TRBJ1-2|NA|TRBV6-1|NA
CASSDTDGAPNYGYTF
TGTGCCAGCAGTGATACTGACGGGGCTCCTAACTATGGCTACACCTTC
>TRBJ2-5|NA|TRBV4-1|NA
CASSPNIGGGRETQYF
TGCGCCAGCAGCCCGAACATAGGGGGGGGCCGAGAGACCCAGTACTTC
>TRBJ2-2|once|TRBV27|TRBD2
CASSPPGLAGDGELFF
TGTGCCAGCAGTCCCCCGGGACTAGCGGGAGACGGGGAGCTGTTTTTT
>TRBJ2-5|NA|TRBV15|NA
CATSRARRGRETQYF
TGTGCCACCAGCAGAGCCCGTAGGGGCCGAGAGACCCAGTACTTC
>TRBJ2-7|once|TRBV5-1|NA
CASSLGEGPLVEQYF
TGCGCCAGCAGCTTGGGAGAGGGCCCTCTGGTCGAGCAGTACTTC
>TRBJ2-5|NA|TRBV2|NA
CASRPGRNQETQYF
TGTGCCAGCAGACCGGGACGTAACCAAGAGACCCAGTACTTC
>TRBJ1-6|NA|TRBV6-1|TRBD1
CASSEEGQGAGLYSPLHF
TGTGCCAGCAGTGAAGAAGGACAGGGGGCGGGGTTGTATTCACCCCTCCACTTT
>TRBJ2-7|NA|TRBV27|TRBD1
CASSLRRQGYEQYF
TGTGCCAGCAGTTTAAGGCGACAGGGCTACGAGCAGTACTTC